This T cell receptor beta chain emerged from a study of technical replicates of blood from a few donors. Produced via immunoSEQ multiplex PCR; TCRdb's table is partial and in-frame only. The sample holds about 59,000 clones, roughly 93% seen once. J gave up 1 base and V 6 bases, and 5 bases lay outside the gene matches. The CDR3 covers 15 residues. In germline, CDR1 is KGHSH, CDR2 LQKENI. Regarding this clone: Other DNA sequences of this sample code for an identical CDR3.

This receptor was obtained from a human donor in good health. Some clones in this sample may be carry-over from other donors' samples. Sequencing input: PBMCs. This chain links TRBV18 with TRBJ2-2, with 7 bases matching TRBD1. CDR3 bases: TGTGCCAGCTCCCCTAGGACAGGGAACACCGGGGAGCTGTTTTTT. Amino acids: CASSPRTGNTGELFF.